This T cell receptor beta chain comes out of a study of CD8+ T cells in alopecia areata. Trimming at V came to 3 bases and at J to 5 bases, leaving 4 bases not matched to a gene. This CDR3 has 15 residues. The germline V gene encodes CDR1 SGHTA and CDR2 FQGNSA. RNA was extracted and reverse transcribed into cDNA as the sequencing template. Libraries were prepared by immunoSEQ multiplex PCR; TCRdb keeps only in-frame clonotypes and omits some of them. The sample shows about 190,000 clones, 55% to 70% of them seen only once. Treatment described: oral pan-JAK inhibitor, 5-10 mg twice daily. The origin of this receptor is a human donor with alopecia areata. The input for sequencing was CD4+ T cells sorted from blood, taken at week 4, from a patient treated with tofacitinib. This chain uses TRBV7-2 with TRBJ2-1; 10 nucleotides agree with TRBD2. The CDR3 here is CASSFVAGGDNEQFF. For the CDR3, the DNA is TGTGCCAGCAGCTTTGTAGCGGGAGGAGACAATGAGCAGTTCTTC. Using reference TRBV7-2 and TRBJ2-1 for the parts outside the CDR3, the full variable domain is GAGVSQSPSNKVTEKGKDVELRCDPISGHTALYWYRQSLGQGLEFLIYFQGNSAPDKSGLPSDRFSAERTGGSVSTLTIQRTQQEDSAVYLCASSFVAGGDNEQFFGPGTRLTVL.